The 27 T cell receptor beta chains below were found in one sample sequenced in a study of blood T cell repertoires in COVID-19 (dated by TCRdb to 2018 to 2020). Library preparation used the immunoSEQ multiplex PCR assay. TCRdb limited this immuneACCESS table to in-frame rearrangements with V and J called. A share of clones is missing; checked studies link under half to unresolved V genes, and the rest is unexplained. This sample holds over 100,000 clones; 85% to 90% were observed only once. The ten largest clones take up less than 6.5% of the sample. Sequencing was performed on peripheral blood. The receptor set was obtained from a human donor in a cohort sampled during active COVID-19.

The chain is built from TRBV5-6 and TRBJ1-6; 9 nucleotides match TRBD1. Trimming at V came to 4 bases and at J to 6 bases, leaving 2 bases not matched to a gene. The CDR3 covers 14 residues. Germline CDR1 and CDR2: SGHDT and YYEEEE. CDR3 loop: CASSPDRGNSPLHF. The CDR3 DNA reads TGTGCCAGCAGCCCGGACAGGGGTAATTCACCCCTCCACTTT.

This chain connects TRBV16 to TRBJ2-1, with 11 positions matching TRBD2. The V gene end was trimmed by 2 bases and the J gene end by 10 bases; junction bases not matched to a gene: 1. This CDR3 is built from 13 residues. Germline CDR1 KGHSY, CDR2 FQNENV. The CDR3 here is CASSQTSGGEQFF. DNA of the CDR3: TGTGCCAGCAGCCAAACTAGCGGGGGAGAGCAGTTCTTC.

This clone was observed a single time. The chain uses TRBV28 and TRBJ1-1, with D unclear. CDR1 is MDHEN and CDR2 is SYDVKM in the germline V gene. Trimming took off 10 bases at V and 3 bases at J, with 6 bases between the two ends. CDR3 length: 10 amino acids. The DNA of the CDR3 is TGTGCCACCCAGTACACTGAAGCTTTCTTT. Translated, it gives CATQYTEAFF.

The chain has TRBV5-6 and TRBJ2-1, with 13 bases matching TRBD2. Germline trimming cut 0 bases from V and 6 bases from J; bases unmatched to any gene: 0. In germline, CDR1 is SGHDT, CDR2 YYEEEE. The CDR3 contains 15 residues. The CDR3 DNA reads as TGTGCCAGCAGCTTGGGACTAGCGGGGGGCAATGAGCAGTTCTTC. This gives the protein CASSLGLAGGNEQFF.

The V gene is TRBV7-9, the J gene TRBJ1-1; 10 bases are shared with TRBD1. CDR3 size: 16 residues. Germline V lookup: CDR1 SEHNR, CDR2 FQNEAQ (reference sequence). The junction had 4 bases not matched to a gene; V was cut back by 3 bases and J by 0 bases. CDR3 DNA sequence: TGTGCCAGCAGCTTCCGGACAGGGGGACTGAACACTGAAGCTTTCTTT. This sequence encodes CASSFRTGGLNTEAFF. The whole variable domain, remainder taken from reference TRBV7-9 and TRBJ1-1, is DTGVSQNPRHKITKRGQNVTFRCDPISEHNRLYWYRQTLGQGPEFLTYFQNEAQLEKSRLLSDRFSAERPKGSFSTLEIQRTEQGDSAMYLCASSFRTGGLNTEAFFGQGTRLTVV.

The V and J genes are TRBV6-5 and TRBJ1-4; D gene unclear. The CDR3 has 14 residues. Trimming left V 5 bases short and J 3 bases short, with 10 bases between. Per the germline V gene, CDR1 is MNHEY and CDR2 is SVGAGI. Here the CDR3 reads CASSMWGANEKLFF. The CDR3 nucleotides read TGTGCCAGCAGTATGTGGGGAGCTAATGAAAAACTGTTTTTT.

The chain combines TRBV29-1 with TRBJ2-7; 7 bases line up with TRBD1. The trim removed 7 bases at V and 2 bases at J, leaving 5 bases unmatched. The CDR3 spans 12 residues. CDR1 is SQVTM, CDR2 ANQGSEA, per germline. The CDR3 nucleotides are TGCAGCGCCATCGGGACAGCCTACGAGCAGTACTTC. Translation: CSAIGTAYEQYF.

The chain combines TRBV20-1 with TRBJ1-2; no definite D call. The CDR3 has 12 residues. Germline V CDR1 and CDR2: DFQATT, SNEGSKA (reference sequence). V was pared by 3 bases and J by 3 bases, with 8 bases between. The CDR3, as DNA: TGCAGTGCTAGTGACGGGTACTATGGCTACACCTTC. Its protein product is CSASDGYYGYTF.

The table lists this clone with a few counts. The chain has TRBV27 and TRBJ1-2, with D perhaps matching TRBD1 (5 bases). This CDR3 spans 12 amino acids. CDR1 is MNHEY, CDR2 SMNVEV, per germline (reference sequence). The V end was cut by 11 bases, the J end by 2 bases, with 12 bases between. CDR3 residues: CASGRGNYGYTF. The CDR3 nucleotides are TGTGCCTCGGGTAGGGGAAACTATGGCTACACCTTC.

The V gene is TRBV19, the J gene TRBJ1-4; D possibly corresponds to TRBD1 (6 bases). The CDR3 length is 14 residues. From germline, CDR1 is LNHDA and CDR2 SQIVND (reference sequence). Trimming took off 8 bases at V and 4 bases at J, with 14 bases between the two ends. The CDR3 DNA follows: TGTGCCAGTTCGGGACACAAGAATAATGAAAAACTGTTTTTT. This codes for CASSGHKNNEKLFF.

The rearrangement links TRBV18 to TRBJ1-1; no definite D call. The V gene's germline CDR1 is KGHSH and CDR2 LQKENI. Trimming took 0 bases from V and 1 from J, leaving 12 bases between them. The CDR3 length is 16 residues. CDR3 protein: CASSPPSFSGNTEAFF. DNA for the CDR3: TGTGCCAGCTCACCACCGAGTTTTTCAGGGAACACTGAAGCTTTCTTT.

The rearrangement uses TRBV5-4 and TRBJ2-2, with TRBD1 identical over 9 bases. The CDR3 has 16 amino acids. The V and J ends lost 4 bases and 5 bases, in that order; junction bases with no gene match: 9. Germline loops: CDR1 SGHNT, CDR2 YYREEE (reference sequence). The CDR3 region is CASSDPTGGATGELFF. The CDR3 DNA reads TGTGCCAGCAGCGACCCAACAGGGGGCGCAACCGGGGAGCTGTTTTTT. Full variable domain (missing parts from reference TRBV5-4 and TRBJ2-2): ETGVTQSPTHLIKTRGQQVTLRCSSQSGHNTVSWYQQALGQGPQFIFQYYREEENGRGNFPPRFSGLQFPNYSSELNVNALELDDSALYLCASSDPTGGATGELFFGEGSRLTVL.

CDR3 coding DNA: TGTGCCAGCAGCTTTCGACAGGGGGATGGCTACACCTTC. The encoded protein is CASSFRQGDGYTF. The chain recombines TRBV5-5 with TRBJ1-2, with 9 positions matching TRBD1. V was pared by 2 bases and J by 6 bases, with 2 bases of the junction left unmatched. Germline V CDR1 and CDR2: SGHKS, YYEKEE (reference sequence). The CDR3 consists of 13 residues. The full variable domain, its missing parts supplied by reference TRBV5-5 and TRBJ1-2, is DAGVTQSPTHLIKTRGQQVTLRCSPISGHKSVSWYQQVLGQGPQFIFQYYEKEERGRGNFPDRFSARQFPNYSSELNVNALLLGDSALYLCASSFRQGDGYTFGSGTRLTVV.

The J gene is TRBJ2-3, the V gene TRBV3-1 (or the pseudogene TRBV3-2), with D possibly being TRBD2 (5 bases). The length of the CDR3 is 14 residues. Trimming stripped 0 bases from V and 6 bases from J, with 10 bases between. CDR1 LGHDT and CDR2 YNNKEL come from the germline V gene (reference sequence). The CDR3 coding sequence is TGTGCCAGCAGCCAAGAAACTAAGCGGGATACGCAGTATTTT. It translates to CASSQETKRDTQYF.

The chain employs TRBV28 and TRBJ1-5; D is undetermined. The V end lost 8 bases, the J end lost 7 bases, and 15 bases lay between the germline ends. This CDR3 comprises 13 residues. The germline V gene encodes CDR1 MDHEN and CDR2 SYDVKM. The CDR3 loop is CASSMDRGQPQHF. The CDR3 DNA follows: TGTGCCAGCTCGATGGACCGAGGGCAGCCCCAGCATTTT.

The chain couples TRBV6-2 or TRBV6-3 to TRBJ2-7, with a possible D match to TRBD2 (6 bases). Germline V gives CDR1 MNHEY, CDR2 SVGEGT. V shed 0 bases and J shed 0 bases, with 9 bases lying between them. The CDR3 sequence is 15 residues long. CDR3 protein: CASSYSGGSSYEQYF. The CDR3 DNA follows: TGTGCCAGCAGTTACTCGGGGGGAAGCTCCTACGAGCAGTACTTC.

The V and J genes are TRBV21-1 and TRBJ1-1. TRBV21-1 is shown as a pseudogene. This CDR3 region has 11 residues. CDR3 sequence reads: CASSRNRGAFF. The CDR3 coding sequence is TGTGCCAGCAGTAGGAACCGGGGAGCTTTCTTT.

This sequence joins TRBV10-3 and TRBJ1-2, with 7 nucleotides matching TRBD1. This CDR3 has 14 residues. Germline-derived CDR1 and CDR2 are ENHRY and SYGVKD. The V and J ends lost 10 bases and 8 bases, in that order; junction bases with no gene match: 16. CDR3 residues: CATRAPGQKGGYTF. DNA of the CDR3: TGTGCCACCCGAGCCCCGGGACAGAAAGGAGGCTACACCTTC.

This clone was counted only a few times. The V and J genes are TRBV4-2 and TRBJ2-7; 11 bases match TRBD1. The CDR3 runs 16 residues. From germline, CDR1 is LGHNA and CDR2 YNFKEQ. Germline trimming cut 2 bases from V and 3 bases from J; bases unmatched to any gene: 6. The CDR3 reads CASSQSSGTGGYEQYF. CDR3 DNA: TGTGCCAGCAGCCAAAGTTCCGGGACAGGGGGCTACGAGCAGTACTTC.

The chain combines TRBV12-3 or TRBV12-4 with TRBJ2-5, with a possible D match to TRBD2 (5 bases). Trimming took off 2 bases at V and 3 bases at J, with 7 bases between the two ends. CDR3 size: 13 residues. CDR3: CASSLNGEETQYF. In DNA form, the CDR3 reads TGTGCCAGCAGTTTAAACGGGGAAGAGACCCAGTACTTC.

V and J are TRBV19 and TRBJ1-2, with 7 positions matching TRBD1. Germline loops: CDR1 LNHDA, CDR2 SQIVND (reference sequence). The trim removed 5 bases at V and 4 bases at J, leaving 10 bases unmatched. The CDR3 totals 15 residues. CDR3 DNA sequence: TGTGCCAGTAGTGCTGCACTGACAGGGACCTATGGCTACACCTTC. Its protein product is CASSAALTGTYGYTF.

The CDR3 loop is CASRRSSYTF. CDR3 coding DNA: TGTGCCAGCAGAAGGAGCAGCTACACCTTC. This chain connects TRBV7-9 to TRBJ1-2; no firm D call. Trimming took off 6 bases at V and 9 bases at J, with 8 bases between the two ends. CDR1 and CDR2 (germline): SEHNR, FQNEAQ (reference sequence). The CDR3 runs to 10 residues.

V and J are TRBV3-1 (or the pseudogene TRBV3-2) and TRBJ2-7; 7 nucleotides align to TRBD1. The CDR3 is made up of 14 amino acids. V was pared by 8 bases and J by 2 bases, with 9 bases of the junction left unmatched. Germline CDR1 is LGHDT and CDR2 is YNNKEL (reference sequence). CDR3 region: CASGRQGNAYEQYF. CDR3 DNA sequence: TGTGCCAGCGGGCGACAGGGTAACGCCTACGAGCAGTACTTC.

The CDR3: CASSSTPRGETQYF. For the CDR3, the DNA is TGTGCCAGCAGTTCGACTCCCAGGGGGGAGACCCAGTACTTC. V usage is TRBV27 and J usage is TRBJ2-5, with TRBD1 identical over 7 bases. V shed 4 bases and J 5 bases; nucleotides not matched to a gene: 7. CDR1 is MNHEY, CDR2 SMNVEV, per germline (reference sequence). The CDR3 extends over 14 amino acids.

The chain carries TRBV7-2 and TRBJ2-1; 12 nucleotides match TRBD2. The CDR3 has 16 residues. Unmatched junction bases numbered 11, after V lost 5 bases and J lost 9 bases. CDR1 SGHTA and CDR2 FQGNSA come from the germline V gene. The DNA for the CDR3 is TGTGCCAGCAGCCCCCGGGGGCTAGCGGGGGGGACTGAGCAGTTCTTC. Translating gives CASSPRGLAGGTEQFF. Variable domain in full (rest from reference TRBV7-2 and TRBJ2-1): GAGVSQSPSNKVTEKGKDVELRCDPISGHTALYWYRQSLGQGLEFLIYFQGNSAPDKSGLPSDRFSAERTGGSVSTLTIQRTQQEDSAVYLCASSPRGLAGGTEQFFGPGTRLTVL.

The gene calls are TRBV9 and TRBJ1-3, with 8 bases that match TRBD1. The CDR3 is 15 residues long. The V and J ends lost 4 bases and 4 bases, in that order; junction bases with no gene match: 7. Germline assignment: CDR1 SGDLS and CDR2 YYNGEE. CDR3 amino acids: CASSQRTGTGNTIYF. CDR3 in DNA: TGTGCCAGCAGCCAACGGACAGGGACAGGAAACACCATATATTTT.

The chain is built from TRBV11-2 and TRBJ2-7; 11 bases are shared with TRBD2. The V gene end was trimmed by 1 base and the J gene end by 6 bases; junction bases not matched to a gene: 2. Germline assignment: CDR1 SGHAT and CDR2 FQNNGV. The CDR3 consists of 14 residues. This CDR3 is CASSLGLAGGEQYF. CDR3 DNA sequence: TGTGCCAGCAGCTTAGGGCTAGCGGGGGGCGAGCAGTACTTC. Drawing the rest from reference TRBV11-2 and TRBJ2-7, the complete variable domain is EAGVAQSPRYKIIEKRQSVAFWCNPISGHATLYWYQQILGQGPKLLIQFQNNGVVDDSQLPKDRFSAERLKGVDSTLKIQPAKLEDSAVYLCASSLGLAGGEQYFGPGTRLTVT.